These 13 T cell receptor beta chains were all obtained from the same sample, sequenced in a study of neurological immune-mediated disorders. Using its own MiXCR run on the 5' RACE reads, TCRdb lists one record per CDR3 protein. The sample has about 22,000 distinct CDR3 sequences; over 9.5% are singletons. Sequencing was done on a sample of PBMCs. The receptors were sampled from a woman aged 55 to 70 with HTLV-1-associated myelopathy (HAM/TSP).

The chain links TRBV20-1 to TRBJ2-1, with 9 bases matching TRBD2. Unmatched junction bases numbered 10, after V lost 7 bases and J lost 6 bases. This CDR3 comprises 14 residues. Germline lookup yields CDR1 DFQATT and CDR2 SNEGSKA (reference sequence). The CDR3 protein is CSGRRGGAANEQFF. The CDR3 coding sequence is TGCAGTGGCAGGCGCGGGGGGGCGGCCAATGAGCAGTTCTTC.

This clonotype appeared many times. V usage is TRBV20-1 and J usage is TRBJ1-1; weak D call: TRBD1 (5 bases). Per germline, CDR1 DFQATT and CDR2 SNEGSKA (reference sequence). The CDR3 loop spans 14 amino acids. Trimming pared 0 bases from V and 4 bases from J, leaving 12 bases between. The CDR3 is CSARDSGKFTEAFF. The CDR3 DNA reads TGCAGTGCTAGAGATTCAGGGAAATTCACTGAAGCTTTCTTT.

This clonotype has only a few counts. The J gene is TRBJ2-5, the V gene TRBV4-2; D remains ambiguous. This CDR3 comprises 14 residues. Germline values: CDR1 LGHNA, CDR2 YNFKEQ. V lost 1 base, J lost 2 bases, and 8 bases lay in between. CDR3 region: CASSQVNFQETQYF. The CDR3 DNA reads TGTGCCAGCAGCCAAGTAAATTTTCAAGAGACCCAGTACTTC.

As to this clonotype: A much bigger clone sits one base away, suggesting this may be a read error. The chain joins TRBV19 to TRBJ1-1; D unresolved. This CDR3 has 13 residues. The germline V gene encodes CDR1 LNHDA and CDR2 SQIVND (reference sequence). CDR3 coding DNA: TGTGACAGTAGCGATAGAATTAACACTGAAGCTTTCTTT. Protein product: CDSSDRINTEAFF.

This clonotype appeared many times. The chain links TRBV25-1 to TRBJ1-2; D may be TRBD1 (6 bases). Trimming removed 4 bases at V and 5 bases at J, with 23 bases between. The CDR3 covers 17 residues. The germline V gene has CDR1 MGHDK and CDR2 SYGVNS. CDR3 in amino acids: CASSGTWTAILRYGYTF. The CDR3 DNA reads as TGTGCCAGCAGTGGGACTTGGACAGCCATACTACGATATGGCTACACCTTC.

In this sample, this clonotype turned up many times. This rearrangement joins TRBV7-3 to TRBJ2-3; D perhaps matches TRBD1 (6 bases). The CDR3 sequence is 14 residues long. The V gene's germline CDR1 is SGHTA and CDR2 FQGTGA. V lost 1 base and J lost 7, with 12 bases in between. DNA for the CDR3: TGTGCCAGCAGCTTAAATCCAGGGACACATACGCAGTATTTT. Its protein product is CASSLNPGTHTQYF.

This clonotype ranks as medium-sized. Written as DNA, the CDR3 is TGCGCCAGCAGCCCGGGGGGGGTGTACCTCTACAATGAGCAGTTCTTC. It codes for CASSPGGVYLYNEQFF. The chain links TRBV5-1 to TRBJ2-1, with 8 bases aligning to TRBD2. The CDR3 is 16 residues long. The germline CDR1 and CDR2 sequences are SGHRS and YFSETQ. Trimming at V came to 4 bases and at J to 3 bases, leaving 9 bases not matched to a gene.

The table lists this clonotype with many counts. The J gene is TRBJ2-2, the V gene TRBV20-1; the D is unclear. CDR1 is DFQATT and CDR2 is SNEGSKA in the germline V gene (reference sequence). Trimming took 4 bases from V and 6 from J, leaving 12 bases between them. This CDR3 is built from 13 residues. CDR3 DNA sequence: TGCAGTGCTACCAAGGACCCATCCGGGGAGCTGTTTTTT. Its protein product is CSATKDPSGELFF.

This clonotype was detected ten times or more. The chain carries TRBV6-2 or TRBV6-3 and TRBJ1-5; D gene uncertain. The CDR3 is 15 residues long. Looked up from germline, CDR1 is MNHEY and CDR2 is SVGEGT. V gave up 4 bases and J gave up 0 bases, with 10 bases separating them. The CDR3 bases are TGTGCCAGCAGTTGGGGAGATTATAGCAATCAGCCCCAGCATTTT. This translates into CASSWGDYSNQPQHF.

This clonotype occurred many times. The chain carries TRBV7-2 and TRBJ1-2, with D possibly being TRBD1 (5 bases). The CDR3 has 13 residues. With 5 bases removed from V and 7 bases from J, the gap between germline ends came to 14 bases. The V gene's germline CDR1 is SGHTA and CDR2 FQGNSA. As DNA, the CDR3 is TGTGCCAGCAGCCCTCAGGGTGGAGTTGGCTACACCTTC. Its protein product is CASSPQGGVGYTF.

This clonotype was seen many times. DNA for the CDR3: TGCGCCAGCACAGTTACAGGGGGCGCGGGAGAGACCCAGTACTTC. Amino acids: CASTVTGGAGETQYF. J is TRBJ2-5 and V is TRBV5-1; TRBD1 matches at 9 bases. The length of the CDR3 is 15 residues. Germline V gives CDR1 SGHRS, CDR2 YFSETQ. V trimming: 6 bases; J trimming: 4 bases; junction bases outside the gene matches: 10.

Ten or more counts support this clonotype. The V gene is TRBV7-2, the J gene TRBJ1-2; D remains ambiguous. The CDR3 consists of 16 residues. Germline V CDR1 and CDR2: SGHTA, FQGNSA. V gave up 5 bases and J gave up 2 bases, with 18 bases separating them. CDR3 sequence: CASSPGGEGVNYGYTF. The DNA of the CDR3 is TGTGCCAGCAGCCCGGGCGGGGAGGGTGTGAACTATGGCTACACCTTC.

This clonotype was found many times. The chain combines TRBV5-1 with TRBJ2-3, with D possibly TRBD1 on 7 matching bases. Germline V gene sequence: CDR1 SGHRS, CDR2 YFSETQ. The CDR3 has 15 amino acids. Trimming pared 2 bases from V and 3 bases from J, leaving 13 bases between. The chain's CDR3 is CASSFSQGGTDTQYF. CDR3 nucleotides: TGCGCCAGCAGCTTCTCGCAGGGGGGAACAGATACGCAGTATTTT. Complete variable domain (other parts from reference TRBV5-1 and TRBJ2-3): KAGVTQTPRYLIKTRGQQVTLSCSPISGHRSVSWYQQTPGQGLQFLFEYFSETQRNKGNFPGRFSGRQFSNSRSEMNVSTLELGDSALYLCASSFSQGGTDTQYFGPGTRLTVL.